The 24 T cell receptor beta chains reported below all come from one sample, sequenced in a study of blood T cell repertoires in COVID-19 (TCRdb year 2020). Libraries came from the immunoSEQ multiplex PCR assay. TCRdb carries this immuneACCESS record with in-frame sequences only. Its versions omit some clonotypes, under half of them owing to an unresolved V gene in the studies checked, with the rest unexplained. The sample table shows about 230,000 clones, and 83% are seen once. The top ten clones comprise approximately 7.4% of the sample. Material for sequencing was peripheral blood. The receptor set was obtained from a woman in her fifties or sixties with acute or convalescent COVID-19.

Only one count was recorded for this clone. The rearrangement uses TRBV28 and TRBJ1-5, with 11 bases aligning to TRBD1. The CDR3 consists of 17 residues. Germline V CDR1 and CDR2: MDHEN, SYDVKM. V lost 2 bases to trimming and J lost 6 bases; unmatched junction nucleotides: 9. DNA for the CDR3: TGTGCCAGCAGTTTAGTGGGACAGGGGGATTTGGGTCAGCCCCAGCATTTT. This encodes CASSLVGQGDLGQPQHF.

Many counts were recorded for this clone. This chain connects TRBV14 to TRBJ1-1; 7 positions match TRBD1. In germline, CDR1 is SGHDN, CDR2 FVKESK. V lost 4 bases, J lost 0 bases, and 5 bases stayed unmatched. The CDR3 is 15 amino acids. Here the CDR3 DNA reads TGTGCCAGCAGCCTCATGGGACAGATGAACACTGAAGCTTTCTTT. This translates into CASSLMGQMNTEAFF. The variable domain in full, completed from reference TRBV14 and TRBJ1-1, reads EAGVTQFPSHSVIEKGQTVTLRCDPISGHDNLYWYRRVMGKEIKFLLHFVKESKQDESGMPNNRFLAERTGGTYSTLKVQPAELEDSGVYFCASSLMGQMNTEAFFGQGTRLTVV.

The chain has TRBV3-1 (or the pseudogene TRBV3-2) and TRBJ2-1; 7 bases map to TRBD2. V shed 1 base and J 2 bases; nucleotides not matched to a gene: 2. Germline loops: CDR1 LGHDT, CDR2 YNNKEL (reference sequence). The CDR3 has 15 residues. The CDR3 bases are TGTGCCAGCAGCCAAGGGGAGGGCCCCTACAATGAGCAGTTCTTC. It translates to CASSQGEGPYNEQFF.

The chain has TRBV12-3 or TRBV12-4 and TRBJ1-1; no clear D. V was shortened by 4 bases and J by 4 bases, with 10 bases between the two germline ends. The length of the CDR3 is 13 residues. The CDR3 reads CASSSGEGTEAFF. The CDR3 nucleotides are TGTGCCAGCAGTTCGGGTGAGGGCACTGAAGCTTTCTTT.

This clone has more than one count but fewer than ten. The rearrangement uses TRBV19 and TRBJ1-1; 7 nucleotides agree with TRBD1. Germline V lookup: CDR1 LNHDA, CDR2 SQIVND (reference sequence). J was trimmed by 5 bases and V by 4 bases; bases with no gene match: 7. The CDR3 sequence is 14 residues long. The CDR3 nucleotides are TGTGCCAGTAGTAAAGCCAGGGGGGCGACTGAAGCTTTCTTT. Encoded protein: CASSKARGATEAFF.

V gene TRBV15 combines with J gene TRBJ1-6; TRBD1 is a possible D gene (5 bases). Looked up from germline, CDR1 is LNHNV and CDR2 is YYDKDF (reference sequence). Trimming took off 3 bases at V and 10 bases at J, with 16 bases between the two ends. CDR3 size: 15 residues. In nucleotides, the CDR3 is TGTGCCACCAGCAGCGGGCGGCAGGGAAGATCACCCCTCCACTTT. It translates to CATSSGRQGRSPLHF.

The gene calls are TRBV5-1 and TRBJ2-3, with 9 bases lining up with TRBD1. The germline V gene has CDR1 SGHRS and CDR2 YFSETQ. CDR3 length: 17 amino acids. V shed 4 bases, J shed 5 bases, and the junction held 14 bases outside the gene matches. This CDR3 is CASSNPRVGQGVDTQYF. The CDR3 nucleotides are TGCGCCAGCAGCAACCCAAGAGTGGGACAGGGAGTAGATACGCAGTATTTT.

This clone showed up just a few times. The CDR3 loop is CASSFTGPLLQPQHF. The CDR3 DNA reads as TGTGCCAGCAGCTTCACAGGGCCCCTGCTGCAGCCCCAGCATTTT. The chain carries TRBV7-2 and TRBJ1-5, with D tentatively TRBD1 (6 bases). CDR1 and CDR2 (germline): SGHTA, FQGNSA. The germline V and J ends were trimmed by 3 bases and 7 bases, with 16 bases remaining between them. There are 15 residues in the CDR3.

The chain is built from TRBV5-1 and TRBJ2-7; unclear D gene. This CDR3 is 12 amino acids long. Trimming stripped 2 bases from V and 5 bases from J, with 8 bases between. Germline V CDR1 and CDR2: SGHRS, YFSETQ. CDR3 loop: CASSFTRDEQYF. The CDR3 bases are TGCGCCAGCAGCTTTACGAGAGACGAGCAGTACTTC.

V is TRBV6-2 or TRBV6-3 and J is TRBJ1-3; no reliable D call. Germline CDR1 is MNHEY and CDR2 is SVGEGT. This CDR3 has 12 amino acids. The V end lost 5 bases, the J end lost 8 bases, and 10 bases lay between the germline ends. The CDR3 sequence: CASSKKRDTIYF. The CDR3 nucleotides read TGTGCCAGCAGTAAAAAGAGAGACACCATATATTTT.

This chain links TRBV27 with TRBJ2-2; 7 bases fit TRBD2. CDR1 is MNHEY, CDR2 SMNVEV, per germline (reference sequence). Trimming at V came to 6 bases and at J to 2 bases, leaving 6 bases not matched to a gene. The CDR3 has 15 residues. As DNA, the CDR3 is TGTGCCAGCAGCCCCCGGGGGGTCAACACCGGGGAGCTGTTTTTT. Translation gives CASSPRGVNTGELFF.

The rearrangement uses TRBV4-2 and TRBJ2-2; TRBD2 is a possible D gene (6 bases). In germline, CDR1 is LGHNA, CDR2 YNFKEQ. The CDR3 runs 14 residues. V shed 1 base and J shed 6 bases, with 9 bases lying between them. This chain's CDR3 is CASSQGRGSGELFF. The DNA of the CDR3 is TGTGCCAGCAGCCAAGGGAGGGGATCCGGGGAGCTGTTTTTT.

The chain combines TRBV28 with TRBJ2-5; maybe TRBD2 (5 bases). The V and J ends lost 5 bases and 7 bases respectively, with 17 bases between them. The CDR3 sequence is 14 residues long. Germline CDR1 MDHEN, CDR2 SYDVKM. DNA for the CDR3: TGTGCCAGCAGTGACCCACTAGAGGGAGCGACCCAGTACTTC. It translates to CASSDPLEGATQYF.

The rearrangement links TRBV7-2 to TRBJ2-7, with 7 bases fitting TRBD1. With 5 bases clipped from V and 1 base from J, the junction kept 2 bases outside the gene matches. Looked up from germline, CDR1 is SGHTA and CDR2 is FQGNSA. The CDR3 sequence is 13 residues long. The CDR3 region is CASSRQGSYEQYF. The CDR3 region has the DNA TGTGCCAGCAGCCGACAGGGTTCCTACGAGCAGTACTTC.

This clone was found many times. The V and J genes are TRBV30 and TRBJ2-4, with D tentatively TRBD2 (5 bases). Germline lookup yields CDR1 GTSNPN and CDR2 SVGIG (reference sequence). The V end was cut by 0 bases, the J end by 0 bases, with 9 bases between. CDR3 size: 15 residues. CDR3: CAWSVRGTAKNIQYF. The CDR3 DNA reads as TGTGCCTGGAGTGTACGGGGAACAGCCAAAAACATTCAGTACTTC.

The chain joins TRBV15 to TRBJ2-1, with 13 bases identical to TRBD2. The length of the CDR3 is 15 residues. Germline CDR1 reads LNHNV; CDR2 reads YYDKDF (reference sequence). The trim removed 5 bases at V and 12 bases at J, leaving 10 bases unmatched. The CDR3 here is CATSATGTSGASQFF. CDR3 DNA sequence: TGTGCCACCAGCGCCACCGGGACTAGCGGGGCCTCGCAGTTCTTC.

The chain carries TRBV28 and TRBJ1-3; 9 positions agree with TRBD1. V gave up 6 bases and J gave up 3 bases; unmatched junction bases: 6. Looked up from germline, CDR1 is MDHEN and CDR2 is SYDVKM. The CDR3 contains 15 residues. The chain's CDR3 is CASSRDRGNGNTIYF. CDR3 bases: TGTGCCAGCAGCAGAGACAGGGGGAATGGAAACACCATATATTTT.

CDR3 protein: CASSYAGIQETQYF. CDR3 nucleotide sequence: TGTGCCAGCAGTTACGCGGGAATCCAAGAGACCCAGTACTTC. This chain links TRBV27 with TRBJ2-5; possibly TRBD2 for D (6 bases). Germline V gene sequence: CDR1 MNHEY, CDR2 SMNVEV (reference sequence). V was shortened by 4 bases and J by 1 base, with 10 bases between the two germline ends. The CDR3 is made up of 14 amino acids.

This clone was seen a handful of times. The chain has TRBV3-1 (or the pseudogene TRBV3-2) and TRBJ1-1, with 8 bases matching TRBD1. The V segment lost 6 bases and the J segment 0 bases; nucleotides outside the gene matches: 3. This CDR3 contains 14 residues. The germline V gene encodes CDR1 LGHDT and CDR2 YNNKEL (reference sequence). This chain's CDR3 is CASRQGGLNTEAFF. Written as DNA, the CDR3 is TGTGCCAGCAGACAGGGGGGACTGAACACTGAAGCTTTCTTT.

The rearrangement links TRBV5-1 to TRBJ1-4; TRBD1 might be the D (6 bases). The CDR3 totals 15 residues. V was shortened by 0 bases and J by 6 bases, with 12 bases between the two germline ends. Germline V CDR1 and CDR2: SGHRS, YFSETQ. CDR3 nucleotides: TGCGCCAGCAGCTTGGTTTCGGGGGGCGATGAAAAACTGTTTTTT. As protein: CASSLVSGGDEKLFF.

The chain links TRBV6-1 to TRBJ2-2; 10 bases align to TRBD2. Germline V lookup: CDR1 MNHNS, CDR2 SASEGT. The CDR3 extends over 15 amino acids. Trimming removed 1 base from V and 6 bases from J; junction bases left unmatched: 2. CDR3 amino acids: CASSEEAGGPGELFF. In nucleotides, the CDR3 is TGTGCCAGCAGTGAAGAAGCGGGAGGGCCCGGGGAGCTGTTTTTT.

This sequence joins TRBV30 and TRBJ2-7; D may be TRBD1 (5 bases). The V gene's germline CDR1 is GTSNPN and CDR2 SVGIG (reference sequence). This CDR3 has 14 residues. V shed 2 bases and J shed 6 bases, with 17 bases lying between them. Written as DNA, the CDR3 is TGTGCCTGGAGTACCGGTAAGGGGCATGGCGAGCAGTACTTC. This gives the protein CAWSTGKGHGEQYF.

V is TRBV4-3 and J is TRBJ2-7; the D gene is possibly TRBD2 (5 bases). CDR1 and CDR2 from the germline V gene are LGHNA and YSLEER. Trimming removed 1 base at V and 3 bases at J, with 13 bases between. The CDR3 totals 15 residues. The CDR3 DNA reads TGCGCCAGCAGCCAAGGGTGGGTCGGGAACTACGAGCAGTACTTC. It translates to CASSQGWVGNYEQYF.

This clone was seen a single time. The chain links TRBV3-1 (or the pseudogene TRBV3-2) to TRBJ2-7, with 13 bases lining up with TRBD2. The CDR3 has 15 residues. CDR1 and CDR2 from the germline V gene are LGHDT and YNNKEL (reference sequence). The J segment lost 9 bases and the V segment lost 1 base, leaving 6 bases of the junction unmatched. In DNA, the CDR3 is TGTGCCAGCAGCCAAGCCAGGACTAGCGGGAGCTGGCAGTACTTC. Translating gives CASSQARTSGSWQYF.